This T cell receptor (beta chain) was recorded in a study of beta chain features in type 1 diabetes. Study-wide results and caveats: Cells with high TCR expression could be over-represented by cDNA sequencing.

The CDR3 has 13 amino acids. Germline CDR1 is SEHNR and CDR2 is FQNEAQ (reference sequence). Trimming stripped 1 base from V and 6 bases from J, with 10 bases between. On this clone itself: As yet, its antigen is unknown.

What was sequenced were expressed TCRB transcripts, since all of the isolated RNA had been reverse transcribed. Using immunoSEQ multiplex PCR, the repertoire was profiled, and TCRdb retains in-frame clones only, with some absent. The repertoire includes some 99,000 clones, about 40% of them detected once, and around 0.07% sits in the top ten. The chain uses TRBV7-9 and TRBJ2-7; D possibly corresponds to TRBD2 (5 bases). The TCR was taken from a woman aged 18-29 years in good health. The sequenced material came from stem cell memory CD4+ T cells from blood. The CDR3 region is CASSLGQSGEQYF. CDR3 DNA: TGTGCCAGCAGCTTAGGCCAGAGCGGCGAGCAGTACTTC. Full variable domain (rest looked up from reference TRBV7-9 and TRBJ2-7): DTGVSQNPRHKITKRGQNVTFRCDPISEHNRLYWYRQTLGQGPEFLTYFQNEAQLEKSRLLSDRFSAERPKGSFSTLEIQRTEQGDSAMYLCASSLGQSGEQYFGPGTRLTVT.